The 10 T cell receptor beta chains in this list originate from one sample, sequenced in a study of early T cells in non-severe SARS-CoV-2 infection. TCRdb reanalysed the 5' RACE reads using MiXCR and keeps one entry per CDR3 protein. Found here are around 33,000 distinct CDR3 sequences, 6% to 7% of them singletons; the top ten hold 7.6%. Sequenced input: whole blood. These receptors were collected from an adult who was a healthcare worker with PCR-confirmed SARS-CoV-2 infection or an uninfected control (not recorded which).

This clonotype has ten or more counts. DNA of the CDR3: TGTGCCAGCACCTCCTCAGCATACGAGCAGTACTTC. Residues: CASTSSAYEQYF. V and J are TRBV7-2 and TRBJ2-7; D unclear. This CDR3 region has 12 residues. V was cut by 7 bases and J by 4 bases, with 11 bases left in between. Germline V lookup: CDR1 SGHTA, CDR2 FQGNSA.

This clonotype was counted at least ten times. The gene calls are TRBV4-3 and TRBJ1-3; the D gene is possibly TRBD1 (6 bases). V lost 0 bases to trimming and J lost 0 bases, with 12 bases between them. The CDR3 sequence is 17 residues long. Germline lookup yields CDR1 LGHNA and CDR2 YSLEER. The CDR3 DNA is TGCGCCAGCAGCCAAGAATTGGACAGAAACTCTGGAAACACCATATATTTT. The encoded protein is CASSQELDRNSGNTIYF.

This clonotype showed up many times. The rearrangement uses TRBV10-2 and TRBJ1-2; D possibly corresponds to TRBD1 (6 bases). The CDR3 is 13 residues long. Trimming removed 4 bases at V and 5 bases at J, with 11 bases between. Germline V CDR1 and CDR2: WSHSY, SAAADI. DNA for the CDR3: TGCGCCAGCAGTGGACAGGCCGGGTATGGCTACACCTTC. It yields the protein CASSGQAGYGYTF.

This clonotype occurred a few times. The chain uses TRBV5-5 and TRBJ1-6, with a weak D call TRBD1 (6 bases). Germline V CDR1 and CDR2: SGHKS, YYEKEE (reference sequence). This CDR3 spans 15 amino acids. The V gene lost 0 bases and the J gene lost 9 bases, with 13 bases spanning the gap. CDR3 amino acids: CASSLVQGTGSPLHF. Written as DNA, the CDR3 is TGTGCCAGCAGCTTGGTGCAGGGGACCGGTTCACCCCTCCACTTT. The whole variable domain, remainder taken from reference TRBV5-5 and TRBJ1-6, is DAGVTQSPTHLIKTRGQQVTLRCSPISGHKSVSWYQQVLGQGPQFIFQYYEKEERGRGNFPDRFSARQFPNYSSELNVNALLLGDSALYLCASSLVQGTGSPLHFGNGTRLTVT.

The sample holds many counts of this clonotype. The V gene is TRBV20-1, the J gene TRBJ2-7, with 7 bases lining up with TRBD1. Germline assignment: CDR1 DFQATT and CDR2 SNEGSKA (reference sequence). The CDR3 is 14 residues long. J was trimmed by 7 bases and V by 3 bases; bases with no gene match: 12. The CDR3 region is CSARDSGQLGEQYF. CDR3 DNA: TGCAGTGCTAGGGACTCGGGACAGCTTGGGGAGCAGTACTTC.

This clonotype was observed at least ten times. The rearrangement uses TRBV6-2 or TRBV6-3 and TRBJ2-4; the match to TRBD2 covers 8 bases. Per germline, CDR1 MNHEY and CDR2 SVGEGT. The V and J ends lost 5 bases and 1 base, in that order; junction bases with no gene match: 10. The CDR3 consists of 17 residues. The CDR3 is CASSNRLAGGAKNIQYF. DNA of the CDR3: TGTGCCAGCAGTAACCGCCTAGCGGGTGGCGCCAAAAACATTCAGTACTTC.

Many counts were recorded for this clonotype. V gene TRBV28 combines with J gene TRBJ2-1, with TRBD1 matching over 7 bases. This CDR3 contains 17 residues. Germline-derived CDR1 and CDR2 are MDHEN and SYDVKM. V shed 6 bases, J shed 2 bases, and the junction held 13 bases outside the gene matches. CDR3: CASSLGTTGATYNEQFF. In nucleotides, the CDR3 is TGTGCCAGCAGCTTGGGTACTACAGGGGCTACCTACAATGAGCAGTTCTTC.

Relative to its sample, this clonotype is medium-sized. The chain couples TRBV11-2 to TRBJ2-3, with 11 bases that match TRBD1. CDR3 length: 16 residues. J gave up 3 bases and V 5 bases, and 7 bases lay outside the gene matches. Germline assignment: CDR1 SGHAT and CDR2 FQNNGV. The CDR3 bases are TGTGCCAGCAGCGACCGGGACAGGGGGGGAACAGATACGCAGTATTTT. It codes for CASSDRDRGGTDTQYF.

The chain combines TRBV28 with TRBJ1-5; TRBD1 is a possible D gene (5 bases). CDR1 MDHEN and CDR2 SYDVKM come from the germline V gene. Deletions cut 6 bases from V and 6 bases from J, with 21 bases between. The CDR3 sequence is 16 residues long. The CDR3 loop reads CASSFYVGGTGQPQHF. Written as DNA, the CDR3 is TGTGCCAGCAGCTTTTACGTCGGGGGTACGGGTCAGCCCCAGCATTTT. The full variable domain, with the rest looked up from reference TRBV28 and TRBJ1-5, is DVKVTQSSRYLVKRTGEKVFLECVQDMDHENMFWYRQDPGLGLRLIYFSYDVKMKEKGDIPEGYSVSREKKERFSLILESASTNQTSMYLCASSFYVGGTGQPQHFGDGTRLSIL.

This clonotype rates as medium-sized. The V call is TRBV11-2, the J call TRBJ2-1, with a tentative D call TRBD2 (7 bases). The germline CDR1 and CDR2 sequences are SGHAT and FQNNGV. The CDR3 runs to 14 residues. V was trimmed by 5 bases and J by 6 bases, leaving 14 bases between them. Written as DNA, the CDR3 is TGTGCCAGCAGCCGAACGGGGGGCCGCAATGAGCAGTTCTTC. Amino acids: CASSRTGGRNEQFF.